This T cell receptor beta chain appears in the sequencing data of a study of blood T cell repertoires in COVID-19. Study in general: COVID-19 samples, acute and convalescent, were from the United States, Italy and Spain. T cells, B-cell-depleted T cells, or PBMCs supplied cDNA or gDNA.

Assay: immunoSEQ multiplex PCR; the TCRdb copy retains only in-frame clones and omits some. Of about 140,000 clones in the sample, over 70% were seen once. The CDR3 is 12 amino acids. Germline V gene data show CDR1 as LNHDA and CDR2 as SQIVND (reference sequence). Trimming removed 8 bases from V and 2 bases from J, with 8 bases in between. The chain recombines TRBV19 with TRBJ2-3; possible D gene TRBD2, 5 bases. Material for sequencing was peripheral blood. The TCR sequence derives from a woman aged 55-69 years with acute or convalescent COVID-19. This chain's CDR3 is CASGADTDTQYF. The DNA for the CDR3 is TGTGCCAGTGGAGCGGACACAGATACGCAGTATTTT.